The 9 T cell receptor beta chains reported below all come from one sample, sequenced in a study of memory CD4+ T cells and cytomegalovirus serostatus. Only in-frame clones appear in the TCRdb table, and some are missing; sequencing was by immunoSEQ multiplex PCR. The sample contains about 52,000 clones, 65% to 85% of which appear only once. Single viable CD3+CD4+CD8-CD45RO+ cells were sorted as the memory CD4+ T cells. Sequences were obtained from memory CD4+ T cells from blood. These receptors all stem from an adult in good health and CMV-seropositive.

The chain has TRBV4-3 and TRBJ2-3; 9 nucleotides align to TRBD2. CDR3 length: 17 amino acids. J lost 0 bases, V lost 0 bases, and 4 bases had no gene match. Germline V gene lookup returns CDR1 LGHNA and CDR2 YSLEER. The CDR3 reads CASSQEAGGLSTDTQYF. CDR3 DNA sequence: TGCGCCAGCAGCCAAGAAGCGGGGGGCCTCAGCACAGATACGCAGTATTTT.

This chain links TRBV2 with TRBJ2-3, with TRBD1 identical over 8 bases. The CDR3 is 17 residues long. J gave up 0 bases and V 6 bases, and 11 bases lay outside the gene matches. Germline V CDR1 and CDR2: SNHLY, FYNNEI. As DNA, the CDR3 is TGTGCCAGCAGGCACAGACAGGGGAGTAATAGCACAGATACGCAGTATTTT. Its translation is CASRHRQGSNSTDTQYF.

The rearrangement joins TRBV2 to TRBJ1-4; 7 bases match TRBD1. Germline V gene data show CDR1 as SNHLY and CDR2 as FYNNEI. Trimming took 6 bases from V and 8 from J; bases not matched to a gene: 6. CDR3 size: 13 residues. Here the CDR3 DNA reads TGTGCCAGCAGCCGCGGACAGGAGGAAAAACTGTTTTTT. This translates into CASSRGQEEKLFF.

The chain carries TRBV11-2 and TRBJ2-5; no clear D gene. The length of the CDR3 is 13 residues. Germline V gives CDR1 SGHAT, CDR2 FQNNGV. The germline V and J ends were trimmed by 2 bases and 5 bases, with 9 bases remaining between them. CDR3 nucleotide sequence: TGTGCCAGCAGCTTAAGGAGCGAGGAGACCCAGTACTTC. Encoded protein: CASSLRSEETQYF.

The chain recombines TRBV7-9 with TRBJ1-1, with 8 bases lining up with TRBD1. V shed 1 base and J 6 bases; nucleotides not matched to a gene: 10. The CDR3 loop spans 16 amino acids. Germline-derived CDR1 and CDR2 are SEHNR and FQNEAQ (reference sequence). CDR3 coding DNA: TGTGCCAGCAGCTTAGGACAGGGGAACTTGTTGGCTGAAGCTTTCTTT. Encoded protein: CASSLGQGNLLAEAFF.

This rearrangement joins TRBV2 to TRBJ1-4; TRBD1 agrees at 8 bases. In germline, CDR1 is SNHLY, CDR2 FYNNEI. With V trimmed by 6 bases and J by 9 bases, 9 bases remained unmatched. This CDR3 is 14 amino acids long. CDR3 sequence reads: CASRLQGVGKKLFF. The CDR3 DNA follows: TGTGCCAGCAGACTACAGGGGGTAGGGAAAAAACTGTTTTTT.

This clone was detected once. CDR3 in DNA: TGCGCCAGCAGCCAGGCCGGGACAAGCTCTGGAAACACCATATATTTT. As protein: CASSQAGTSSGNTIYF. The chain uses TRBV4-3 and TRBJ1-3; maybe TRBD1 (6 bases). The germline gives CDR1 LGHNA, CDR2 YSLEER. The V end lost 3 bases, the J end lost 0 bases, and 12 bases lay between the germline ends. The CDR3 length is 16 residues.

This clone has a handful of counts. This chain's CDR3 is CASSWGLAGGRLEQFF. As DNA, the CDR3 is TGTGCCAGCAGCTGGGGCCTAGCGGGGGGACGTCTTGAGCAGTTCTTC. The rearrangement links TRBV5-8 to TRBJ2-1; 11 positions match TRBD2. CDR1 is SGHTS and CDR2 is YDEGEE in the germline V gene. V lost 3 bases to trimming and J lost 9 bases; unmatched junction nucleotides: 11. This CDR3 has 16 residues.

The chain links TRBV4-3 to TRBJ1-4; a weak D match, TRBD1 (5 bases). Germline V lookup: CDR1 LGHNA, CDR2 YSLEER. The ends were cut back, 1 base at V and 8 bases at J, with 14 bases in the middle. The CDR3 runs to 15 residues. For the CDR3, the DNA is TGCGCCAGCAGCCAAGTCGGAGGGACGGGGGAAAAACTGTTTTTT. Its translation: CASSQVGGTGEKLFF.